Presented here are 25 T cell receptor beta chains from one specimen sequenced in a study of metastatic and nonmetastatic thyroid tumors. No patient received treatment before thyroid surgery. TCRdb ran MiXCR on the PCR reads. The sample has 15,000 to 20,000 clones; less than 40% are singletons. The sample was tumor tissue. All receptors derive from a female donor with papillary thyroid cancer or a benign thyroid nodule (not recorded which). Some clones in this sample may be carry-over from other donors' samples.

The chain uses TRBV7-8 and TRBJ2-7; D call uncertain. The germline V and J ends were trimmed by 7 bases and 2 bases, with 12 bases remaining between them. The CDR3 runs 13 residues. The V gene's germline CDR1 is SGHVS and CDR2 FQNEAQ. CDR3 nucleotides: TGTGCCAGCACCCAGCCGTTAGCCTACGAGCAGTACTTC. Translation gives CASTQPLAYEQYF.

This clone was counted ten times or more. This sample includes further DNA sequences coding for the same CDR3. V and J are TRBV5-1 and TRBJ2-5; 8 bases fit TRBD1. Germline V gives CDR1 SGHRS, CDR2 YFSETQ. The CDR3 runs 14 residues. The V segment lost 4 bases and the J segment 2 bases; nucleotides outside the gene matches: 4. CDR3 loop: CASSLRQGQETQYF. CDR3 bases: TGCGCCAGCAGCCTAAGACAGGGGCAAGAGACCCAGTACTTC. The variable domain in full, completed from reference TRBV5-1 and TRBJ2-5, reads KAGVTQTPRYLIKTRGQQVTLSCSPISGHRSVSWYQQTPGQGLQFLFEYFSETQRNKGNFPGRFSGRQFSNSRSEMNVSTLELGDSALYLCASSLRQGQETQYFGPGTRLLVL.

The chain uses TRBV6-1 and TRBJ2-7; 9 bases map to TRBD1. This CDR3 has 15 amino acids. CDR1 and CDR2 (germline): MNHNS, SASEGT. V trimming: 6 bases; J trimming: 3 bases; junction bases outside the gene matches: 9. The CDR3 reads CASSLSGTGLYEQYF. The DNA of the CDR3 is TGTGCCAGCAGCCTATCCGGGACAGGGCTCTACGAGCAGTACTTC.

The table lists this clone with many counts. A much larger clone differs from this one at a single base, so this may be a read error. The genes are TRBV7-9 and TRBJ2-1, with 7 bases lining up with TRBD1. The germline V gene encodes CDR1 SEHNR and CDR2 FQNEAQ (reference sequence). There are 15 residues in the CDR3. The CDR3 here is CAGSFRQGPYNEQFF. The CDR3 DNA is TGTGCCGGCAGCTTCCGACAGGGTCCTTACAATGAGCAGTTCTTC.

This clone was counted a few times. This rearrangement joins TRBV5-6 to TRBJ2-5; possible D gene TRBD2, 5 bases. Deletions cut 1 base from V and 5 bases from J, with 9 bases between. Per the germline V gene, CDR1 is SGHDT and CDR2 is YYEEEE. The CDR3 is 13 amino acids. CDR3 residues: CASSLRTGETQYF. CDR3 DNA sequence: TGTGCCAGCAGCTTGCGGACGGGGGAGACCCAGTACTTC.

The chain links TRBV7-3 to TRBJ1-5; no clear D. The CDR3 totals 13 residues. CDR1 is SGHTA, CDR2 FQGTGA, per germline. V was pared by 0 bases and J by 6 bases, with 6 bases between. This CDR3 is CASSLTPGQPQHF. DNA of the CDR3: TGTGCCAGCAGCTTAACGCCCGGTCAGCCCCAGCATTTT.

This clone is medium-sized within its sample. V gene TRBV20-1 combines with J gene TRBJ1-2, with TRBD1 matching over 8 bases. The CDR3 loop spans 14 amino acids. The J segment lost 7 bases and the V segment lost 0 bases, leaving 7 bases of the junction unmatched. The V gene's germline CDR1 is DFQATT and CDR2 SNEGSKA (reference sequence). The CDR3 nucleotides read TGCAGTGCTAGAGAACAGACAGGGGCCTCTGGCTACACCTTC. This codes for CSAREQTGASGYTF.

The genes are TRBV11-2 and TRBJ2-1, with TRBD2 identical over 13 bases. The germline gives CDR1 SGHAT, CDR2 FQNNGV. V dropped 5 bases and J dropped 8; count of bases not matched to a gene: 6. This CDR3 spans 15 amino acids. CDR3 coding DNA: TGTGCCAGCAGCACGACTAGCGGGAGGATCGATGAGCAGTTCTTC. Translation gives CASSTTSGRIDEQFF.

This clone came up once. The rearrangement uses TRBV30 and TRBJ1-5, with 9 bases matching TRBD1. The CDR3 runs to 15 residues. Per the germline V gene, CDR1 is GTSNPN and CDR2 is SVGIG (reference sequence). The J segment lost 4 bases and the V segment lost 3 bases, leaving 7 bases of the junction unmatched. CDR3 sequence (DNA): TGTGCCTGGAGCGTCTCCGGGACAGGGAATCAGCCCCAGCATTTT. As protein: CAWSVSGTGNQPQHF.

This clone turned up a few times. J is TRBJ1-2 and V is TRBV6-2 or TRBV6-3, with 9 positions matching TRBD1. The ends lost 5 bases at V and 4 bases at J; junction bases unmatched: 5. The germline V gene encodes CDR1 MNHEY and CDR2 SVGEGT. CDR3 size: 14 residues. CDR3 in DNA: TGTGCCAGCAGTGGACAGGGGTGGGGCTATGGCTACACCTTC. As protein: CASSGQGWGYGYTF.

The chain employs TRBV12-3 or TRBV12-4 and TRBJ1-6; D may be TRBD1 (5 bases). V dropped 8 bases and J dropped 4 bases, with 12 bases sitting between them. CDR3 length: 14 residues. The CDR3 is CASRRQFYNSPLHF. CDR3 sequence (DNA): TGTGCCAGCCGGCGACAGTTTTATAATTCACCCCTCCACTTT.

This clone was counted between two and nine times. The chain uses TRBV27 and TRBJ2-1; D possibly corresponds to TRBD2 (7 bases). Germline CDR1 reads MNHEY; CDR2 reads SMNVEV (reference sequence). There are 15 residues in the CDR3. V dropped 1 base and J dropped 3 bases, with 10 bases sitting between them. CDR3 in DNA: TGTGCCAGCAGTTTATTAGGGGGGGACTACAATGAGCAGTTCTTC. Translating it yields CASSLLGGDYNEQFF.

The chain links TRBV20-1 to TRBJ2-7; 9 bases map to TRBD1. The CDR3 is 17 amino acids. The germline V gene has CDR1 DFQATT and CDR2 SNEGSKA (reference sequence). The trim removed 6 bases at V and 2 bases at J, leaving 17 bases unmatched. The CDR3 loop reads CSATLQGARAEPYEQYF. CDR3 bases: TGCAGTGCAACCCTACAGGGGGCACGGGCGGAACCCTACGAGCAGTACTTC.

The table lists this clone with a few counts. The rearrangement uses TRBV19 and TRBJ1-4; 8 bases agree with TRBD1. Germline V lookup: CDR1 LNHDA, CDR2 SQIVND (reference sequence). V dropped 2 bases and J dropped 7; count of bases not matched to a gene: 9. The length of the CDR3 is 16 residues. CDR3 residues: CASSIMAGQGGEKLFF. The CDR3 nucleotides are TGTGCCAGTAGTATAATGGCCGGACAGGGCGGTGAAAAACTGTTTTTT.

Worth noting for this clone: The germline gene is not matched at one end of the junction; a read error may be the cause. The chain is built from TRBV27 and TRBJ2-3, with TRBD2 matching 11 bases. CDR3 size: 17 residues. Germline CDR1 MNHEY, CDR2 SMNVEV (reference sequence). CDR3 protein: CARTPSRTSGRTDTQYF. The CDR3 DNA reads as TGTGCCAGGACCCCGTCCCGGACTAGCGGGCGCACTGATACGCAGTATTTT.

The CDR3 region is CASSGSVDTGELFF. CDR3 bases: TGTGCCAGCTCAGGATCGGTAGACACCGGGGAGCTGTTTTTT. J is TRBJ2-2 and V is TRBV18; unclear D gene. Trimming shortened V by 5 bases and J by 3 bases, and 10 bases separated the two germline ends. CDR3 length: 14 residues. The germline gives CDR1 KGHSH, CDR2 LQKENI.

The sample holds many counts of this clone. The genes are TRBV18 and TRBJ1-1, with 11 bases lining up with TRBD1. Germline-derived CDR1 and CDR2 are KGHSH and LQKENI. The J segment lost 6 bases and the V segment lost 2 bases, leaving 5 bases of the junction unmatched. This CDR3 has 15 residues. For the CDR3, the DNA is TGTGCCAGCTCACCATGGGACAGGGGGTTTTCTGAAGCTTTCTTT. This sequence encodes CASSPWDRGFSEAFF. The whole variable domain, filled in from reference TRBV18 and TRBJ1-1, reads NAGVMQNPRHLVRRRGQEARLRCSPMKGHSHVYWYRQLPEEGLKFMVYLQKENIIDESGMPKERFSAEFPKEGPSILRIQQVVRGDSAAYFCASSPWDRGFSEAFFGQGTRLTVV.

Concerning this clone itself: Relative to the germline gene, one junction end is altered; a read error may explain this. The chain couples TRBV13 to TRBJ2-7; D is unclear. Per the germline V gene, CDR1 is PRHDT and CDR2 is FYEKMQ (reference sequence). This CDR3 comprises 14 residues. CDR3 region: CASSLDPNNDEQYF. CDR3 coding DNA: TGTGCCAGCAGTTTAGACCCGAATAACGACGAGCAGTACTTC.

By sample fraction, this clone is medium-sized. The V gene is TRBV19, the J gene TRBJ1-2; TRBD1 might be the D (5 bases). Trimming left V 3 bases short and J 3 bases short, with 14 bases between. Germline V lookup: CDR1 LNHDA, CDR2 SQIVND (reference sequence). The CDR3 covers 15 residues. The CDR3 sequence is CASSIRDRPHYGYTF. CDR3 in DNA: TGTGCCAGTAGTATCCGGGACCGTCCTCACTATGGCTACACCTTC. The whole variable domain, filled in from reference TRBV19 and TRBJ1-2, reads DGGITQSPKYLFRKEGQNVTLSCEQNLNHDAMYWYRQDPGQGLRLIYYSQIVNDFQKGDIAEGYSVSREKKESFPLTVTSAQKNPTAFYLCASSIRDRPHYGYTFGSGTRLTVV.

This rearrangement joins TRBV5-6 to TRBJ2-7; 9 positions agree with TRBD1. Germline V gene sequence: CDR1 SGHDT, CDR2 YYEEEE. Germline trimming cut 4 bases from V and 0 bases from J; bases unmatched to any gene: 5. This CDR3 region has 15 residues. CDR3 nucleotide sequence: TGTGCCAGCAGCCTCGGGACAGGGTACTCCTACGAGCAGTACTTC. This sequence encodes CASSLGTGYSYEQYF.

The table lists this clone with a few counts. The CDR3 bases are TGTGCCAGCAGCTCCTTCGGGGCACCCCTCCACTTT. This sequence encodes CASSSFGAPLHF. V and J are TRBV7-2 and TRBJ1-6; D call uncertain. Trimming shortened V by 4 bases and J by 11 bases, and 9 bases separated the two germline ends. The germline V gene has CDR1 SGHTA and CDR2 FQGNSA. There are 12 residues in the CDR3.

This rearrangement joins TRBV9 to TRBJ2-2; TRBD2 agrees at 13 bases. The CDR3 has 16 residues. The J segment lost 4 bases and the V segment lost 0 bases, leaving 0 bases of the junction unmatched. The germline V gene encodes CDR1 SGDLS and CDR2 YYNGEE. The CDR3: CASSVGTSGGTGELFF. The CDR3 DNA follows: TGTGCCAGCAGCGTAGGGACTAGCGGGGGCACCGGGGAGCTGTTTTTT.

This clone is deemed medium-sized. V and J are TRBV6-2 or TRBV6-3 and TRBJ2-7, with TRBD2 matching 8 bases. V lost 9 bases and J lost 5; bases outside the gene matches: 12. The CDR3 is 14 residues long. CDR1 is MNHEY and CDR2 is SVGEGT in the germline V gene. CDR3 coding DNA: TGTGCCAGTCTCCCCAGCGGGAGTCGGGACGAGCAGTACTTC. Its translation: CASLPSGSRDEQYF.

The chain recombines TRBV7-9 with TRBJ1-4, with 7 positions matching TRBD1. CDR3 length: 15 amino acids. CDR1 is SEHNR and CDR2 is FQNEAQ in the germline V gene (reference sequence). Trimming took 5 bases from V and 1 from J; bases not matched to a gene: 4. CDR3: CASSDNRGTNEKLFF. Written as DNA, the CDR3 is TGTGCCAGCAGCGATAACAGGGGAACTAATGAAAAACTGTTTTTT.

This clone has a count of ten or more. CDR3 protein: CASSQGLAGGETQYF. The CDR3 nucleotides are TGTGCCAGCAGCCAGGGACTAGCGGGAGGGGAGACCCAGTACTTC. This chain joins TRBV12-3 or TRBV12-4 and TRBJ2-5; 16 nucleotides agree with TRBD2. This CDR3 comprises 15 residues. Losses at the gene ends were 6 bases for V and 5 bases for J; bases not matched to a gene: 3.